The 17 T cell receptor beta chains given below trace back to one sample, sequenced in a study of blood T cell repertoires in COVID-19. Clones were read by immunoSEQ multiplex PCR, and TCRdb kept only the in-frame ones, dropping some. The sample includes approximately 120,000 clones, around 86% of them seen just once. Sequencing used PBMCs or T cells enriched from blood (not recorded which). Receptors originate from a man aged 25-40 years who had recovered from COVID-19.

The V and J genes are TRBV5-5 and TRBJ2-7, with 7 bases fitting TRBD2. Losses at the gene ends were 1 base for V and 5 bases for J; bases not matched to a gene: 9. CDR3 length: 15 residues. Germline loops: CDR1 SGHKS, CDR2 YYEKEE (reference sequence). Here the CDR3 reads CASSLLAGVSDEQYF. DNA of the CDR3: TGTGCCAGCAGCTTGTTGGCGGGAGTTTCCGACGAGCAGTACTTC.

This clone has more than one count but fewer than ten. This rearrangement joins TRBV27 to TRBJ2-7, with a possible D match to TRBD2 (5 bases). CDR3 size: 14 residues. V was clipped by 5 bases and J by 3 bases, with 14 bases between them. The germline gives CDR1 MNHEY, CDR2 SMNVEV (reference sequence). The CDR3 DNA is TGTGCCAGCAGTCTCCGGGATCCTATCTACGAGCAGTACTTC. It codes for CASSLRDPIYEQYF.

V gene TRBV3-1 (or the pseudogene TRBV3-2) combines with J gene TRBJ2-5; the match to TRBD2 covers 9 bases. This CDR3 spans 15 amino acids. CDR1 and CDR2 (germline): LGHDT, YNNKEL (reference sequence). V lost 2 bases and J lost 2; bases outside the gene matches: 3. The CDR3 DNA reads as TGTGCCAGCAGCCAATCTAGCGGGGATCAAGAGACCCAGTACTTC. Translated, it gives CASSQSSGDQETQYF.

The gene calls are TRBV20-1 and TRBJ1-1; tentative D call: TRBD1 (6 bases). The V end was cut by 3 bases, the J end by 5 bases, with 10 bases between. Germline assignment: CDR1 DFQATT and CDR2 SNEGSKA (reference sequence). The CDR3 has 12 amino acids. The CDR3 nucleotides read TGCAGTGCTAGTCGACAGGTTACTGAAGCTTTCTTT. It translates to CSASRQVTEAFF.

The V gene is TRBV19, the J gene TRBJ2-7; D is uncertain. CDR3 size: 13 residues. The germline V gene encodes CDR1 LNHDA and CDR2 SQIVND (reference sequence). V gave up 3 bases and J gave up 0 bases, with 6 bases separating them. The CDR3 reads CASSMRPSYEQYF. CDR3 nucleotides: TGTGCCAGTAGTATGAGGCCCTCCTACGAGCAGTACTTC. The whole variable domain, remainder taken from reference TRBV19 and TRBJ2-7, is DGGITQSPKYLFRKEGQNVTLSCEQNLNHDAMYWYRQDPGQGLRLIYYSQIVNDFQKGDIAEGYSVSREKKESFPLTVTSAQKNPTAFYLCASSMRPSYEQYFGPGTRLTVT.

This chain links TRBV5-1 with TRBJ1-1; D gene unclear. This CDR3 has 14 amino acids. V was pared by 4 bases and J by 4 bases, with 14 bases between. In germline, CDR1 is SGHRS, CDR2 YFSETQ. The CDR3 is CASSLGSGGTEAFF. The CDR3 DNA is TGCGCCAGCAGCCTTGGAAGTGGAGGCACTGAAGCTTTCTTT. The whole variable domain, remainder taken from reference TRBV5-1 and TRBJ1-1, is KAGVTQTPRYLIKTRGQQVTLSCSPISGHRSVSWYQQTPGQGLQFLFEYFSETQRNKGNFPGRFSGRQFSNSRSEMNVSTLELGDSALYLCASSLGSGGTEAFFGQGTRLTVV.

The chain joins TRBV18 to TRBJ1-1; no firm D call. Per the germline V gene, CDR1 is KGHSH and CDR2 is LQKENI. V lost 2 bases and J lost 6, with 10 bases in between. The length of the CDR3 is 13 residues. The CDR3: CASSPSEEPEAFF. CDR3 sequence (DNA): TGTGCCAGCTCACCATCGGAGGAACCTGAAGCTTTCTTT. Full variable domain (missing parts from reference TRBV18 and TRBJ1-1): NAGVMQNPRHLVRRRGQEARLRCSPMKGHSHVYWYRQLPEEGLKFMVYLQKENIIDESGMPKERFSAEFPKEGPSILRIQQVVRGDSAAYFCASSPSEEPEAFFGQGTRLTVV.

This clone was counted between two and nine times. The chain uses TRBV10-1 and TRBJ1-6; D possibly corresponds to TRBD1 (6 bases). The CDR3 sequence is 12 residues long. The germline V gene has CDR1 WNHNN and CDR2 SYGVQD (reference sequence). V was clipped by 7 bases and J by 10 bases, with 11 bases between them. CDR3 bases: TGCGCCAGCAAAACAGGGAACTCACCCCTCCACTTT. Translating gives CASKTGNSPLHF.

V is TRBV7-2 and J is TRBJ2-3; 7 nucleotides agree with TRBD2. J lost 2 bases, V lost 4 bases, and 12 bases had no gene match. This CDR3 comprises 17 residues. In germline, CDR1 is SGHTA, CDR2 FQGNSA. The CDR3 nucleotides read TGTGCCAGCAGCTCGCCGCAGGGCGGGGGTCTCACAGATACGCAGTATTTT. It encodes CASSSPQGGGLTDTQYF. The full variable domain, its missing parts supplied by reference TRBV7-2 and TRBJ2-3, is GAGVSQSPSNKVTEKGKDVELRCDPISGHTALYWYRQSLGQGLEFLIYFQGNSAPDKSGLPSDRFSAERTGGSVSTLTIQRTQQEDSAVYLCASSSPQGGGLTDTQYFGPGTRLTVL.

The J gene is TRBJ2-5, the V gene TRBV18, with 9 bases that match TRBD2. Germline V gene sequence: CDR1 KGHSH, CDR2 LQKENI. Trimming cost V 3 bases and J 2 bases; bases outside gene matches: 4. CDR3 length: 15 residues. The CDR3 sequence: CASSPQRGDQETQYF. CDR3 nucleotide sequence: TGTGCCAGCTCACCCCAGCGGGGGGATCAAGAGACCCAGTACTTC.

V gene TRBV3-1 (or the pseudogene TRBV3-2) combines with J gene TRBJ1-5; no reliable D call. V shed 6 bases and J shed 2 bases, with 11 bases lying between them. The CDR3 is 14 residues long. In germline, CDR1 is LGHDT, CDR2 YNNKEL (reference sequence). CDR3 nucleotides: TGTGCCAGCAGTCCCAGTGTGGGCAATCAGCCCCAGCATTTT. This encodes CASSPSVGNQPQHF.

A note on this clone: The same CDR3 is also encoded by other DNA sequences in this sample. The chain links TRBV6-5 to TRBJ1-5, with a weak D call TRBD1 (5 bases). There are 13 residues in the CDR3. V was trimmed by 5 bases and J by 2 bases, leaving 7 bases between them. Germline CDR1 reads MNHEY; CDR2 reads SVGAGI. DNA for the CDR3: TGTGCCAGCAGTCTACAGGGCAATCAGCCCCAGCATTTT. As protein: CASSLQGNQPQHF.

The CDR3 DNA is TGTGCCACCAGTGAATCAGCGGGAGTGACAGATACGCAGTATTTT. Protein product: CATSESAGVTDTQYF. V and J are TRBV24-1 and TRBJ2-3, with TRBD2 matching 8 bases. Germline values: CDR1 KGHDR, CDR2 SFDVKD. The CDR3 sequence is 15 residues long. Unmatched junction bases numbered 5, after V lost 4 bases and J lost 3 bases.

This clone has a handful of counts. The chain uses TRBV19 and TRBJ1-2; D is ambiguous. The length of the CDR3 is 14 residues. The V end lost 1 base, the J end lost 2 bases, and 8 bases lay between the germline ends. CDR1 is LNHDA, CDR2 SQIVND, per germline (reference sequence). The CDR3 DNA reads as TGTGCCAGTAGTATAGTTTCCGCGAACTATGGCTACACCTTC. Translated, it gives CASSIVSANYGYTF.

In its sample, this clone was seen once. This sequence joins TRBV6-5 and TRBJ2-2; a weak D match, TRBD1 (5 bases). CDR1 and CDR2 (germline): MNHEY, SVGAGI. V was pared by 1 base and J by 6 bases, with 9 bases between. The CDR3 has 14 amino acids. This CDR3 is CASSYLGLSGELFF. In nucleotides, the CDR3 is TGTGCCAGCAGTTACTTGGGGCTCTCCGGGGAGCTGTTTTTT.

CDR3 bases: TGTGCCAGCGGACCAGGGGAAGGAACTGAAGCTTTCTTT. Its translation: CASGPGEGTEAFF. The chain recombines TRBV27 with TRBJ1-1; D might be TRBD1 (6 bases). The ends were cut back, 8 bases at V and 5 bases at J, with 15 bases in the middle. CDR1 and CDR2 (germline): MNHEY, SMNVEV (reference sequence). CDR3 length: 13 amino acids.

The chain links TRBV6-5 to TRBJ1-1, with D perhaps matching TRBD1 (5 bases). The germline V gene encodes CDR1 MNHEY and CDR2 SVGAGI. The V end was cut by 10 bases, the J end by 7 bases, with 16 bases between. The CDR3 spans 12 residues. The CDR3 bases are TGTGCCACCACGGGCGGGACCCTTGAAGCTTTCTTT. Protein: CATTGGTLEAFF.